A single sample gave rise to the 6 T cell receptor beta chains below, sequenced in a study of CD8+CD57+ T cells in acquired aplastic anemia. Genomic DNA, the template, was used for profiling of the TCR beta VDJ and CDR3. Via MiXCR, TCRdb re-called the reads, giving one row per CDR3 protein. This sample has 150,000 to 200,000 distinct CDR3 sequences, with 48% found just once. The authors sequenced patients whose flow cytometry had shown CD8+CD57+ cell expansion. Sequenced sample: sorted CD4+, CD8+, or CD8+CD57+ T cells (not recorded which) from PBMCs. The receptors come from a human donor with aplastic anemia.

V is TRBV2 and J is TRBJ2-1; TRBD2 agrees at 8 bases. CDR1 and CDR2 from the germline V gene are SNHLY and FYNNEI. The CDR3 is 12 amino acids. V shed 7 bases, J shed 9 bases, and the junction held 5 bases outside the gene matches. CDR3 region: CASKTGGIEQFF. CDR3 sequence (DNA): TGTGCCAGCAAAACGGGGGGGATTGAGCAGTTCTTC.

This clonotype was found many times. V and J are TRBV20-1 and TRBJ1-1, with a tentative D call TRBD1 (5 bases). The CDR3 contains 16 residues. Trimming cost V 3 bases and J 1 base, with 18 bases left between them. Looked up from germline, CDR1 is DFQATT and CDR2 is SNEGSKA (reference sequence). The CDR3 DNA sequence: TGCAGTGCTAGGGCCAGTCTCAGGGTCCCGAACACTGAAGCTTTCTTT. Encoded protein: CSARASLRVPNTEAFF.

In its sample, this clonotype was seen many times. The chain uses TRBV4-1 and TRBJ1-6; no reliable D call. Germline V CDR1 and CDR2: MGHRA, YSYEKL. This CDR3 comprises 15 residues. V shed 0 bases and J shed 5 bases, with 8 bases lying between them. CDR3 nucleotides: TGCGCCAGCAGCCAAGATAACCGAGATAATTCACCCCTCCACTTT. Residues: CASSQDNRDNSPLHF.

This sequence joins TRBV19 and TRBJ2-3, with D hard to call. Germline values: CDR1 LNHDA, CDR2 SQIVND (reference sequence). V was cut by 2 bases and J by 5 bases, with 14 bases left in between. This CDR3 is built from 15 residues. For the CDR3, the DNA is TGTGCCAGTAGTATATCCCTACGGACCGAAGATACGCAGTATTTT. Its translation is CASSISLRTEDTQYF.

Only a few counts were recorded for this clonotype. The chain employs TRBV7-1 and TRBJ2-1, with 13 bases lining up with TRBD2. TRBV7-1 is an ORF, with its function uncertain. This CDR3 spans 18 amino acids. V shed 5 bases and J 3 bases; nucleotides not matched to a gene: 10. The CDR3 reads CASSPRGLAGVNYNEQFF. The CDR3 nucleotides are TGTGCCAGCAGCCCAAGAGGACTAGCGGGGGTGAACTACAATGAGCAGTTCTTC.

The rearrangement joins TRBV5-1 to TRBJ2-5; D may match TRBD1 or TRBD2 (5 bases each). Trimming took off 1 base at V and 0 bases at J, with 10 bases between the two ends. This CDR3 spans 15 amino acids. Germline-derived CDR1 and CDR2 are SGHRS and YFSETQ. CDR3: CASSLTGTDQETQYF. CDR3 sequence (DNA): TGCGCCAGCAGCTTGACGGGGACCGACCAAGAGACCCAGTACTTC.